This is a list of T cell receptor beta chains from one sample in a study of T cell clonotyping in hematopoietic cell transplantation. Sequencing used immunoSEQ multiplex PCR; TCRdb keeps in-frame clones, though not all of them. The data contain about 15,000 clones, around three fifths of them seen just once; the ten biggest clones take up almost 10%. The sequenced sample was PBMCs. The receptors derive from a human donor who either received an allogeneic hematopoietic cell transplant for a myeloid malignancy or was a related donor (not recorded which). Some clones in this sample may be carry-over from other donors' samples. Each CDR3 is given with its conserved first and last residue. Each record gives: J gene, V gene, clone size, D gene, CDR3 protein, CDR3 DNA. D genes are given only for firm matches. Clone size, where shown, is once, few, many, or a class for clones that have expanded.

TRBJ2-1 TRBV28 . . CASSLLDSEQFF TGTGCCAGCAGTTTATTGGACAGTGAGCAGTTCTTC
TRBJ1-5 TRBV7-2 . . CASSLELYGNQPQHF TGTGCCAGCAGCTTAGAGCTATACGGCAATCAGCCCCAGCATTTT
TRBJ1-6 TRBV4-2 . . CASSQGGTSPLHF TGTGCCAGCAGCCAAGGGGGCACTTCACCCCTCCACTTT
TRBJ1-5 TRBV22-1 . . CPGSAPTGNQPQHF TGTCCTGGGAGCGCACCGACGGGAAATCAGCCCCAGCATTTT
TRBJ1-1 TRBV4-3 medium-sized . CASSQEAETEAFF TGCGCCAGCAGCCAAGAGGCGGAAACCGAAGCTTTCTTT
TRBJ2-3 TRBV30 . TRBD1 CAWLGQADTQYF TGTGCCTGGCTTGGACAGGCAGATACGCAGTATTTT
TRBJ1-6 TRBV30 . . CAWRAGTSNSPLHF TGTGCCTGGAGAGCCGGGACAAGCAATTCACCCCTCCACTTT
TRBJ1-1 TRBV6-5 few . CASSYSTPRAKAFF TGTGCCAGCAGTTACTCGACCCCCAGGGCCAAAGCTTTCTTT
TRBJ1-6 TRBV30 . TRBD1 CAWVQGADNSPLHF TGTGCCTGGGTTCAGGGGGCGGATAATTCACCCCTCCACTTT
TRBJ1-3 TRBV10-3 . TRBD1 CAISAGTGGNTIYF TGTGCCATCAGCGCCGGGACAGGGGGGAACACCATATATTTT
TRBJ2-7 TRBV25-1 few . CATLGHKNEQYF TGTGCCACTTTGGGGCACAAGAACGAGCAGTACTTC
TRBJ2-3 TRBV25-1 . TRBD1 CASSEMAGGTDTQYF TGTGCCAGCAGTGAAATGGCAGGGGGAACAGATACGCAGTATTTT